Each of the 4 T cell receptor beta chains below was sequenced from the same sample in a study of regulatory T cells in long-lasting Graves disease. Library construction for TCR beta used iRepertoire HTBI primers and Arm-PCR of CDR3 regions. TCRdb analysed the multiplex PCR reads with MiXCR anew, one entry per CDR3 protein. This sample has a few hundred thousand distinct CDR3 sequences; around a fifth occur once, and the top ten carry 7.1%. Sample time point: persistent/refractory GD, antithyroid drugs over 5 years with positive TRAb. There was RNA extracted from PBMCs, and the TCR library was made from it. The material was peripheral blood mononuclear cells (PBMCs), obtained when the disease was refractory, from a patient treated with antithyroid drugs. Receptors were obtained from a female donor with Graves disease.

This rearrangement joins TRBV19 to TRBJ1-1, with 7 nucleotides matching TRBD1. The CDR3 is made up of 14 amino acids. Germline assignment: CDR1 LNHDA and CDR2 SQIVND (reference sequence). J was trimmed by 3 bases and V by 5 bases; bases with no gene match: 6. The CDR3 DNA reads as TGTGCCAGTAGTTTTCAGGGGGGACACACTGAAGCTTTCTTT. Translation gives CASSFQGGHTEAFF. Using reference TRBV19 and TRBJ1-1 for the parts outside the CDR3, the full variable domain is DGGITQSPKYLFRKEGQNVTLSCEQNLNHDAMYWYRQDPGQGLRLIYYSQIVNDFQKGDIAEGYSVSREKKESFPLTVTSAQKNPTAFYLCASSFQGGHTEAFFGQGTRLTVV.

The rearrangement joins TRBV5-1 to TRBJ2-5; D is possibly TRBD2 (5 bases). V lost 5 bases and J 5 bases, leaving 16 bases between the germline ends. From germline, CDR1 is SGHRS and CDR2 YFSETQ. The CDR3 is made up of 14 amino acids. The CDR3 spells CASRGSGNPETQYF. The CDR3 DNA reads TGCGCCAGCAGAGGCTCGGGGAACCCGGAGACCCAGTACTTC.

The gene calls are TRBV28 and TRBJ1-3, with 8 nucleotides matching TRBD1. Germline lookup yields CDR1 MDHEN and CDR2 SYDVKM. V trimming: 3 bases; J trimming: 0 bases; junction bases outside the gene matches: 7. The CDR3 contains 17 residues. The CDR3 nucleotides read TGTGCCAGCAGTTTTTTTGGGACAGGTGGCTCTGGAAACACCATATATTTT. Translated: CASSFFGTGGSGNTIYF.

The gene calls are TRBV9 and TRBJ1-4; D uncertain. CDR1 is SGDLS and CDR2 is YYNGEE in the germline V gene. This CDR3 has 15 amino acids. V dropped 0 bases and J dropped 4 bases, with 10 bases sitting between them. The CDR3 is CASSVAGAFNEKLFF. CDR3 DNA: TGTGCCAGCAGCGTAGCTGGAGCCTTTAATGAAAAACTGTTTTTT. The variable domain in full, completed from reference TRBV9 and TRBJ1-4, reads DSGVTQTPKHLITATGQRVTLRCSPRSGDLSVYWYQQSLDQGLQFLIQYYNGEERAKGNILERFSAQQFPDLHSELNLSSLELGDSALYFCASSVAGAFNEKLFFGSGTQLSVL.